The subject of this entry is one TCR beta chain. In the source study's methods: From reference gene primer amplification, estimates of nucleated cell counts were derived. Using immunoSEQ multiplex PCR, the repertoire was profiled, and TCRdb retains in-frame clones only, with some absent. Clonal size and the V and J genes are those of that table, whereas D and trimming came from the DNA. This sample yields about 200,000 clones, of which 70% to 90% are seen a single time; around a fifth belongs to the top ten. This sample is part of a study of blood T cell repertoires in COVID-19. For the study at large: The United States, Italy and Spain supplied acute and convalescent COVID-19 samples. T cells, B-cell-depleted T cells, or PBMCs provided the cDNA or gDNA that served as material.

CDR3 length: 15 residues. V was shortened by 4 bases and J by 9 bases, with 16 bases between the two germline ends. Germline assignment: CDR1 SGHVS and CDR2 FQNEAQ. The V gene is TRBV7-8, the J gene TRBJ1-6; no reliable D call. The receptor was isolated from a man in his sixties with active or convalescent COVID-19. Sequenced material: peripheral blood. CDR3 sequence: CASSSSRVFPSPLHF. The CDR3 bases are TGTGCCAGCAGCTCCTCTCGGGTTTTTCCTTCACCCCTCCACTTT. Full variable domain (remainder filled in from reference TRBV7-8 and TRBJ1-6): GAGVSQSPRYKVAKRGQDVALRCDPISGHVSLFWYQQALGQGPEFLTYFQNEAQLDKSGLPSDRFFAERPEGSVSTLKIQRTQQEDSAVYLCASSSSRVFPSPLHFGNGTRLTVT.